The 22 T cell receptor beta chains reported below all come from one sample, sequenced in a study of blood T cell repertoires in COVID-19. Produced via immunoSEQ multiplex PCR; TCRdb's table is partial and in-frame only. The sample records more than 250,000 clones, 70% to 90% being singletons. The sequenced sample consisted of PBMCs or T cells enriched from blood (not recorded which). The receptors come from a woman aged 25 to 39 who had recovered from COVID-19.

This chain links TRBV3-1 (or the pseudogene TRBV3-2) with TRBJ2-1, with D maybe TRBD2 (6 bases). Trimming stripped 1 base from V and 2 bases from J, with 12 bases between. CDR3 length: 16 residues. Germline V gives CDR1 LGHDT, CDR2 YNNKEL (reference sequence). This CDR3 is CASSQGLPGAYNEQFF. CDR3 DNA sequence: TGTGCCAGCAGCCAAGGGCTACCGGGGGCCTACAATGAGCAGTTCTTC.

The CDR3 is CASSPATGTRTEAFF. DNA of the CDR3: TGTGCCAGCAGCCCCGCGACAGGGACGCGCACTGAAGCTTTCTTT. V usage is TRBV6-5 and J usage is TRBJ1-1; TRBD1 agrees at 7 bases. J gave up 4 bases and V 6 bases, and 11 bases lay outside the gene matches. Germline values: CDR1 MNHEY, CDR2 SVGAGI. The CDR3 loop spans 15 amino acids.

This clone rates as medium-sized. V and J are TRBV6-4 and TRBJ2-1, with 10 bases fitting TRBD2. V dropped 3 bases and J dropped 8; count of bases not matched to a gene: 4. The CDR3 is 14 residues long. The germline CDR1 and CDR2 sequences are MRHNA and SNTAGT. DNA of the CDR3: TGTGCCAGCAGTGAAAGCGGGGGGGTGGATGAGCAGTTCTTC. Protein: CASSESGGVDEQFF.

The chain joins TRBV30 to TRBJ1-4, with 9 bases that match TRBD1. CDR1 is GTSNPN, CDR2 SVGIG, per germline (reference sequence). V was pared by 0 bases and J by 8 bases, with 7 bases of the junction left unmatched. The CDR3 contains 15 residues. The CDR3 DNA follows: TGTGCCTGGAGTGTACCGGGACAGGGAGGGGAAAAACTGTTTTTT. This translates into CAWSVPGQGGEKLFF.

This clone has a single count. The chain recombines TRBV5-1 with TRBJ1-1; maybe TRBD1 (6 bases). In germline, CDR1 is SGHRS, CDR2 YFSETQ. Trimming cost V 6 bases and J 3 bases, with 18 bases left between them. The CDR3 is 15 amino acids. Here the CDR3 DNA reads TGCGCCAGCACGGACAGTTTAGGAATGTACACTGAAGCTTTCTTT. Protein product: CASTDSLGMYTEAFF.

The chain uses TRBV4-1 and TRBJ1-2, with unresolved D. The CDR3 contains 16 residues. Between the trimmed V and J ends, which lost 2 bases and 9 bases, there was a span of 22 bases. CDR1 and CDR2 (germline): MGHRA, YSYEKL. CDR3 DNA: TGCGCCAGCAGCCAAACGCCGGGTCAGACGGCCGTTAGCTACACCTTC. Its translation is CASSQTPGQTAVSYTF.

V is TRBV3-1 (or the pseudogene TRBV3-2) and J is TRBJ1-2; no firm D call. The CDR3 is 14 residues long. The germline V and J ends were trimmed by 1 base and 7 bases, with 13 bases remaining between them. From germline, CDR1 is LGHDT and CDR2 YNNKEL (reference sequence). CDR3 sequence reads: CASSQVSGFTGYTF. In nucleotides, the CDR3 is TGTGCCAGCAGCCAAGTATCGGGGTTTACTGGCTACACCTTC.

The chain uses TRBV14 and TRBJ1-6; D gene ambiguous. Trimming removed 5 bases from V and 7 bases from J, with 15 bases in between. There are 15 residues in the CDR3. Germline loops: CDR1 SGHDN, CDR2 FVKESK. As DNA, the CDR3 is TGTGCCAGCAGCGACCTACAGAGGGCGAATTCACCCCTCCACTTT. Translation: CASSDLQRANSPLHF.

There are a few counts of this clone. The rearrangement uses TRBV27 and TRBJ2-7; D gene unclear. The ends were cut back, 3 bases at V and 2 bases at J, with 11 bases in the middle. Germline V CDR1 and CDR2: MNHEY, SMNVEV (reference sequence). The CDR3 totals 14 residues. DNA for the CDR3: TGTGCCAGCAGTTTGTTGGGCCCTCCCTACGAGCAGTACTTC. Residues: CASSLLGPPYEQYF.

J is TRBJ2-7 and V is TRBV19; D possibly corresponds to TRBD1 (5 bases). Trimming took 6 bases from V and 0 from J, leaving 12 bases between them. The CDR3 has 14 residues. Germline CDR1 LNHDA, CDR2 SQIVND (reference sequence). The CDR3 region is CASRADSLSYEQYF. The CDR3 DNA reads TGTGCCAGTAGGGCAGACAGCCTCTCCTACGAGCAGTACTTC.

CDR3 coding DNA: TGTGCCAGCAGGCGGACAGGGGTTGTTAATACGCAGTATTTT. It is translated as CASRRTGVVNTQYF. The chain is built from TRBV6-6 and TRBJ2-3, with 9 positions matching TRBD1. The junction had 8 bases not matched to a gene; V was cut back by 6 bases and J by 7 bases. The CDR3 totals 14 residues. In germline, CDR1 is MNHNY, CDR2 SVGAGI (reference sequence).

Notes on this clone: Its ends do not fully match the called genes, so a read error is possible. The chain employs TRBV5-1 and TRBJ1-2; 8 bases line up with TRBD1. The CDR3 consists of 12 residues. Per germline, CDR1 SGHRS and CDR2 YFSETQ. CDR3 sequence (DNA): TGCGCCAGCAGCCAACAGGGGGGAGGTGAAAACTTC. This gives the protein CASSQQGGGENF.

The chain recombines TRBV3-1 (or the pseudogene TRBV3-2) with TRBJ1-1; 8 bases line up with TRBD1. The germline CDR1 and CDR2 sequences are LGHDT and YNNKEL (reference sequence). The CDR3 runs 14 residues. V trimming: 3 bases; J trimming: 5 bases; junction bases outside the gene matches: 5. CDR3 nucleotide sequence: TGTGCCAGCAGCCATACAGGGGGAGGGACTGAAGCTTTCTTT. As protein: CASSHTGGGTEAFF.

J is TRBJ1-1 and V is TRBV10-3, with TRBD1 matching over 8 bases. The germline V gene has CDR1 ENHRY and CDR2 SYGVKD. CDR3 size: 13 residues. The V gene end was trimmed by 5 bases and the J gene end by 9 bases; junction bases not matched to a gene: 8. The CDR3 loop is CAISPTGELKAFF. CDR3 sequence (DNA): TGTGCCATCAGTCCGACAGGGGAGTTGAAAGCTTTCTTT.

The V call is TRBV6-5, the J call TRBJ2-2; 7 bases fit TRBD2. The CDR3 sequence is 14 residues long. Trimming at V came to 4 bases and at J to 8 bases, leaving 7 bases not matched to a gene. CDR1 is MNHEY and CDR2 is SVGAGI in the germline V gene. CDR3 sequence: CASSLGGKVGELFF. The CDR3 region has the DNA TGTGCCAGCAGTTTGGGGGGGAAGGTTGGGGAGCTGTTTTTT.

The CDR3 bases are TGTGCCAGCAGATCCGGGACAGGGGTTTCACCCCTCCACTTT. As protein: CASRSGTGVSPLHF. The chain is built from TRBV6-5 and TRBJ1-6, with 10 nucleotides matching TRBD1. This CDR3 is built from 14 residues. CDR1 and CDR2 (germline): MNHEY, SVGAGI. With V trimmed by 6 bases and J by 9 bases, 5 bases remained unmatched.

A word on this clone: This CDR3 is missing its conserved last phenylalanine or tryptophan, likely due to a read error. No DNA is shown, since the ends of the CDR3 on it are uncertain; the CDR3 is the one TCRdb lists. The chain has TRBV30 and TRBJ2-7; the table gives TRBD1 as D, unverified against the DNA. The CDR3 has 11 amino acids, counting both end residues. Germline CDR1 and CDR2: GTSNPN and SVGIG (reference sequence). CDR3 residues: CAWIGRTGTQL.

The V and J genes are TRBV12-3 or TRBV12-4 and TRBJ1-2, with 7 bases that match TRBD1. Losses at the gene ends were 4 bases for V and 2 bases for J; bases not matched to a gene: 1. The CDR3 totals 13 residues. The CDR3 is CASSSQGNYGYTF. The DNA for the CDR3 is TGTGCCAGCAGTTCACAGGGGAACTATGGCTACACCTTC.

The chain links TRBV27 to TRBJ1-2; the match to TRBD1 covers 10 bases. Germline assignment: CDR1 MNHEY and CDR2 SMNVEV (reference sequence). The CDR3 is 14 amino acids. V trimming: 8 bases; J trimming: 7 bases; junction bases outside the gene matches: 10. For the CDR3, the DNA is TGTGCCAGCGGACCGACAGGGGGCAGGGGTGGCTACACCTTC. Its protein product is CASGPTGGRGGYTF.

This clone appeared once. The gene calls are TRBV30 and TRBJ1-2; perhaps TRBD1 as D (6 bases). The V end lost 8 bases, the J end lost 1 base, and 14 bases lay between the germline ends. Germline CDR1 and CDR2: GTSNPN and SVGIG (reference sequence). This CDR3 has 13 residues. The CDR3 DNA follows: TGTGCCCGCCAGTCACAGGGTAACTATGGCTACACCTTC. As protein: CARQSQGNYGYTF.

The chain uses TRBV3-1 (or the pseudogene TRBV3-2) and TRBJ1-5, with a possible D match to TRBD1 (5 bases). The CDR3 is 14 residues long. Trimming stripped 2 bases from V and 7 bases from J, with 12 bases between. Germline V gene sequence: CDR1 LGHDT, CDR2 YNNKEL (reference sequence). The CDR3: CASSQPGWNQPQHF. As DNA, the CDR3 is TGTGCCAGCAGCCAACCAGGGTGGAACCAGCCCCAGCATTTT.

The genes are TRBV6-2 or TRBV6-3 and TRBJ2-3, with 8 bases aligning to TRBD2. There are 16 residues in the CDR3. The germline gives CDR1 MNHEY, CDR2 SVGEGT. The J segment lost 0 bases and the V segment lost 4 bases, leaving 6 bases of the junction unmatched. CDR3 region: CASSSAAGASTDTQYF. The CDR3 bases are TGTGCCAGCAGTTCCGCAGCGGGGGCTAGCACAGATACGCAGTATTTT.